This T cell receptor (beta chain) comes out of a study of blood T cell repertoires in COVID-19 (dated by TCRdb to the early 2020s). About the study as a whole: Samples from collaborators originated in the United States, Italy and Spain and spanned both the acute and convalescent phases of COVID-19. The sample metadata nearly always contained a de-identified subject ID, COVID-19 status, age in years and sex. The dataset comprised deeply sampled blood TCRbeta repertoires from subjects exposed to, actively infected with, or recovered from COVID-19. The samples were drawn from the first 160 participants of the ongoing ImmuneRACE study and from over a thousand subjects provided by 6 global collaborators. Where HLA class I and class II types were available, the types were taken from metadata supplied by the sample provider, not from assay-based typing. The prospective study material was composed of cDNA or gDNA derived from T cells, B-cell-depleted T cells, or PBMCs. The repertoires were released in a freely available public database intended as a resource for research on the immune response to SARS-CoV-2.

Whole blood was collected in K2EDTA tubes by collaborating institutions according to the institutions' own protocols. For TCRbeta analysis, collaborators shipped samples in one of three forms: frozen whole blood, isolated PBMCs, or DNA extracted from either of those sample types. The paper's findings and limits, for the study overall: The amount of clinical and demographic metadata varied by source and participant and was provided uncurated.

Based on the germline V gene, the CDR1 and CDR2 sequences are MNHEY and SVGAGI. The V and J ends are trimmed by 10 bases and 4 bases, leaving 17 bases between them. CDR3 length: 14 amino acids, cysteine to phenylalanine. Only the CDR3 DNA stays, 42 bases, in frame from base 1. TCRbeta CDR3 regions were amplified from genomic DNA using the immunoSEQ Assay, a bias-controlled multiplex PCR. As for the original processing: The number of nucleated cells in each sample was estimated by amplification of reference gene primers within the assay. Sequence reads were collapsed and filtered to measure the absolute abundance of every unique TCRbeta CDR3 rearrangement. For each sample, productive Simpson clonality was calculated as the square root of Simpson's diversity index across productive rearrangements. The table comes from immuneACCESS by way of TCRdb, which keeps in-frame sequences with V and J called. Part of the clones is missing from these tables; in studies checked, under half for an unresolved V gene and the rest for unknown reasons. V, J and clone size derive from that table, while D and trimming were established from the DNA sequence. The sample includes 77,000 or so clones, with less than 85% observed a single time. In total, the top ten clones hold 2% to 3% of the sample.

Points on this clone: Its recognized antigen is unknown. No per-base quality is available; no much larger clone lies one base away.

The sequence is built from TRBV6-5 and TRBJ1-3; a tentative D call is TRBD1 (5 bases match). This sequence originates from a human donor with acute or convalescent COVID-19. The donor label of this sample is uncertain. Sequencing input: peripheral blood. The CDR3 here reads CATRDRGTGNTIYF. Read as DNA, the sequence is TGTGCCACTCGAGATAGGGGTACAGGAAACACCATATATTTT.